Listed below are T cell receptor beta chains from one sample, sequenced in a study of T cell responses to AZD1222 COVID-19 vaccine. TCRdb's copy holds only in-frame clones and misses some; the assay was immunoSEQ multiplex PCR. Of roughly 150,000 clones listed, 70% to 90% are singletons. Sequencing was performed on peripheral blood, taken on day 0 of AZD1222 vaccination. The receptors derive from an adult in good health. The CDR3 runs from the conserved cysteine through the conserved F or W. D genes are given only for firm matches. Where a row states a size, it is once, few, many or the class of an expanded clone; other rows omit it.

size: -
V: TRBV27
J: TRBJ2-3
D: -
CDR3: CASSPPPGLSDTQYF

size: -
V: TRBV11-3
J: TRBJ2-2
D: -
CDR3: CASSLTGELFF

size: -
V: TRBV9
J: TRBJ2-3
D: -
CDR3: CASSATGRYTQYF

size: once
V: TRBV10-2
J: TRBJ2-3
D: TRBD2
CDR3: CASSEYSSLAGEWTDTQYF

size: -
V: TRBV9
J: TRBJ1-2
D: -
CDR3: CASSVDGQNGYTF

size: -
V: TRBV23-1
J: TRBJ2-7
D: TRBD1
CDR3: CASSQSGTAYEQYF

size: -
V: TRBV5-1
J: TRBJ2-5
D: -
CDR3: CASSLLPQETQYF

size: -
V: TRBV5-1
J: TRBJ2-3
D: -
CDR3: CASKLGLHTDTQYF

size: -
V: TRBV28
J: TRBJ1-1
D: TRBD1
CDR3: CASSPSPRGLVNTEAFF

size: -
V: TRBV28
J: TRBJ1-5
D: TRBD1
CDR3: CASSPGQGEDQPQHF

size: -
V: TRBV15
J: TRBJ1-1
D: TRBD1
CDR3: CATSREGAATEAFF

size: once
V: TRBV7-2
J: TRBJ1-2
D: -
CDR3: CASSLEAAPLGGYTF

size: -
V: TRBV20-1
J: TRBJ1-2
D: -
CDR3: CSASGANYGYTF

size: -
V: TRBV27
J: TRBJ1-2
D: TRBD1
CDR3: CAYIAPTGQVYYGYTF

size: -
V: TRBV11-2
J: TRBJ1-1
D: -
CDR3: CASSSFAEAFF

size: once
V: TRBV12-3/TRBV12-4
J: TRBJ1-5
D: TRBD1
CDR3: CASSVTGSQHF

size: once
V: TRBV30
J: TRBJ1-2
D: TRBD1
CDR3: CAWSGQAWANYGYTF

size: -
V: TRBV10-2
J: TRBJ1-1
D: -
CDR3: CASSEGRDSSEAFF

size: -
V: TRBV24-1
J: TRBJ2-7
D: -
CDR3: CATSGAGDPYEQYF

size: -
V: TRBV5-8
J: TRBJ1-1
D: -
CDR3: CASPETGEGNTEAFF

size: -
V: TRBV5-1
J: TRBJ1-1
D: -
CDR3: CASSRTLTGGEAFF

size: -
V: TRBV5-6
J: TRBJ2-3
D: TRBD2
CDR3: CASSSVGTSDTDTQYF

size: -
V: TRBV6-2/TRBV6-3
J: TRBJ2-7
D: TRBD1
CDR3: CASSYRGTGGYEQYF

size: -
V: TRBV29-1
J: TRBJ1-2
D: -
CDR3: CSVELPGDRGYGYTF

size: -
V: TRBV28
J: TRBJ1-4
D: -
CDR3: CASSFVTSGEKLFF

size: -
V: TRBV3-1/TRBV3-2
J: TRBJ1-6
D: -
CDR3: CASSQDSGGSYNSPLHF

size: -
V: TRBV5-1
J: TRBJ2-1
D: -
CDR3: CASSSGSLVDEQFF

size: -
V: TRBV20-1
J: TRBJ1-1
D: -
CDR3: CSASGNTEAFF

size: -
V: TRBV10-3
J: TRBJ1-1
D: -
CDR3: CAISSKGGTEAFF

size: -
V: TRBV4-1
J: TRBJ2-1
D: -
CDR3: CASSPGPLGDEQFF

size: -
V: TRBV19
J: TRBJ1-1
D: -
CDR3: CASSIDWEQLEAFF

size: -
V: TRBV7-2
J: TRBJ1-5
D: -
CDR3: CASSPGGAGEPQHF

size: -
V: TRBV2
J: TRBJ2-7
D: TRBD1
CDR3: CASNFYRGYEQYF

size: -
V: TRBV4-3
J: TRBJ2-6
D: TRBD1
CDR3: CASSQWDRGYGANVLTF

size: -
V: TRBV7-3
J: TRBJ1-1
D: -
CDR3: CASSRAPTGSGTEAFF